The rows below give T cell receptor beta chains drawn from one sample of a study of response to subunit inactivated influenza vaccine. TCRdb reprocessed the RT-PCR reads via MiXCR and lists one record per CDR3 protein. The top ten hold 7.6% of the sample, which has about 650,000 distinct CDR3 sequences, about 15% seen once. Sequencing used PBMCs from blood, obtained 14 to 15 days before vaccination. The receptors come from a man aged 45-65 years who received an inactivated influenza vaccine. Both conserved end residues are part of each CDR3. The D gene is left open where the match is weak. Rows may omit the clone size; those that give it use once, few, many or a size class.

j_gene: TRBJ2-1; abundance: NA; d_gene: NA; v_gene: TRBV6-2/TRBV6-3; CDR3aa: CASSYSSSPPYNEQFF; CDR3nt: TGTGCCAGCAGTTACTCTTCGTCCCCCCCTTACAATGAGCAGTTCTTC
j_gene: TRBJ1-4; abundance: NA; d_gene: NA; v_gene: TRBV2; CDR3aa: CASSRYSANEKLFF; CDR3nt: TGTGCCAGCAGTAGGTACAGCGCTAATGAAAAACTGTTTTTT
j_gene: TRBJ1-1; abundance: NA; d_gene: NA; v_gene: TRBV6-1; CDR3aa: CASRGDPRRLDTEAFF; CDR3nt: TGTGCCAGCAGAGGGGACCCACGTCGGTTAGACACTGAAGCTTTCTTT
j_gene: TRBJ2-7; abundance: NA; d_gene: NA; v_gene: TRBV9; CDR3aa: CASSATQGGYEQYF; CDR3nt: TGTGCCAGCAGCGCCACACAGGGCGGGTACGAGCAGTACTTC
j_gene: TRBJ2-7; abundance: NA; d_gene: TRBD2; v_gene: TRBV12-3/TRBV12-4; CDR3aa: CASSRTRLHREQYF; CDR3nt: TGTGCCAGCAGCCGGACTAGGCTCCATAGGGAGCAGTACTTC
j_gene: TRBJ2-1; abundance: few; d_gene: TRBD2; v_gene: TRBV19; CDR3aa: CASKTAGLAGSSYNEQFF; CDR3nt: TGTGCCAGTAAAACCGCGGGTCTAGCGGGTAGCTCCTACAATGAGCAGTTCTTC
j_gene: TRBJ2-5; abundance: NA; d_gene: NA; v_gene: TRBV4-3; CDR3aa: CASSQDTGSQETQYF; CDR3nt: TGCGCCAGCAGCCAAGATACCGGATCCCAAGAGACCCAGTACTTC
j_gene: TRBJ2-5; abundance: few; d_gene: TRBD2; v_gene: TRBV20-1; CDR3aa: CSAISGRGWETQYF; CDR3nt: TGCAGTGCCATTAGCGGGAGAGGATGGGAGACCCAGTACTTC
j_gene: TRBJ2-3; abundance: many; d_gene: TRBD2; v_gene: TRBV4-2; CDR3aa: CASSPGLAGGRDTQYF; CDR3nt: TGTGCCAGCAGCCCCGGACTAGCGGGGGGGCGAGATACGCAGTATTTT
j_gene: TRBJ1-6; abundance: NA; d_gene: NA; v_gene: TRBV5-5; CDR3aa: CASSLGTVYNSPLHF; CDR3nt: TGTGCCAGCAGCTTGGGGACAGTCTATAATTCACCCCTCCACTTT
j_gene: TRBJ2-3; abundance: few; d_gene: TRBD2; v_gene: TRBV4-2; CDR3aa: CASSQASGTTDTQYF; CDR3nt: TGTGCCAGCAGCCAAGCTAGCGGAACAACAGATACGCAGTATTTT
j_gene: TRBJ2-3; abundance: few; d_gene: NA; v_gene: TRBV6-5; CDR3aa: CASSYTPRGDTQYF; CDR3nt: TGTGCCAGCAGTTACACCCCTAGGGGAGATACGCAGTATTTT
j_gene: TRBJ1-5; abundance: few; d_gene: TRBD1; v_gene: TRBV6-1; CDR3aa: CASSPVPGQGRGNQPQHF; CDR3nt: TGTGCCAGCAGCCCTGTCCCGGGACAGGGCAGGGGCAATCAGCCCCAGCATTTT
j_gene: TRBJ1-4; abundance: few; d_gene: TRBD1; v_gene: TRBV7-2; CDR3aa: CASRWDSPNEKLFF; CDR3nt: TGTGCCAGCAGATGGGACAGCCCTAATGAAAAACTGTTTTTT
j_gene: TRBJ2-1; abundance: many; d_gene: NA; v_gene: TRBV20-1; CDR3aa: CSASGRGAGSYNEQFF; CDR3nt: TGCAGTGCTAGTGGCAGGGGGGCCGGTTCCTACAATGAGCAGTTCTTC
j_gene: TRBJ2-7; abundance: NA; d_gene: NA; v_gene: TRBV7-9; CDR3aa: CASSFTIRAYEQYF; CDR3nt: TGTGCCAGCAGCTTTACCATACGGGCCTACGAGCAGTACTTC
j_gene: TRBJ1-1; abundance: NA; d_gene: NA; v_gene: TRBV19; CDR3aa: CASSIPPGATNTEAFF; CDR3nt: TGTGCCAGTAGTATCCCCCCAGGGGCAACGAACACTGAAGCTTTCTTT
j_gene: TRBJ1-2; abundance: NA; d_gene: NA; v_gene: TRBV29-1; CDR3aa: CSHREVYGYTF; CDR3nt: TGCAGCCACAGAGAAGTTTATGGCTACACCTTC
j_gene: TRBJ2-7; abundance: few; d_gene: TRBD2; v_gene: TRBV4-2; CDR3aa: CASSQDKWSASGTYEQYF; CDR3nt: TGTGCCAGCAGCCAAGATAAGTGGTCGGCTAGCGGCACCTACGAGCAGTACTTC
j_gene: TRBJ1-1; abundance: NA; d_gene: TRBD1; v_gene: TRBV12-3/TRBV12-4; CDR3aa: CASSTTGTGVTEAFF; CDR3nt: TGTGCCAGCAGTACAACCGGGACAGGGGTGACTGAAGCTTTCTTT
j_gene: TRBJ1-1; abundance: NA; d_gene: NA; v_gene: TRBV20-1; CDR3aa: CSAVGAFF; CDR3nt: TGCAGTGCTGTTGGGGCTTTCTTT
j_gene: TRBJ1-5; abundance: few; d_gene: NA; v_gene: TRBV20-1; CDR3aa: CSAPRGVNQPQHF; CDR3nt: TGCAGTGCCCCCCGTGGGGTAAATCAGCCCCAGCATTTT
j_gene: TRBJ1-5; abundance: NA; d_gene: NA; v_gene: TRBV5-6; CDR3aa: CASSSSGRGHQPQHF; CDR3nt: TGTGCCAGCAGCTCATCGGGACGGGGCCATCAGCCCCAGCATTTT
j_gene: TRBJ2-1; abundance: NA; d_gene: NA; v_gene: TRBV4-2; CDR3aa: CASSQDLTNNEQFF; CDR3nt: TGTGCCAGCAGCCAAGATCTCACCAACAATGAGCAGTTCTTC
j_gene: TRBJ2-5; abundance: NA; d_gene: NA; v_gene: TRBV9; CDR3aa: CASSVGLTDQETQYF; CDR3nt: TGTGCCAGCAGCGTAGGGTTGACAGACCAAGAGACCCAGTACTTC
j_gene: TRBJ1-2; abundance: NA; d_gene: TRBD1; v_gene: TRBV7-9; CDR3aa: CASSSTGLGGYTF; CDR3nt: TGTGCCAGCAGCTCGACAGGGTTGGGAGGCTACACCTTC
j_gene: TRBJ2-2; abundance: NA; d_gene: NA; v_gene: TRBV28; CDR3aa: CASTPGEVGELFF; CDR3nt: TGTGCCAGCACCCCGGGTGAGGTCGGGGAGCTGTTTTTT
j_gene: TRBJ1-6; abundance: few; d_gene: TRBD1; v_gene: TRBV9; CDR3aa: CASSVETGNSPLHF; CDR3nt: TGTGCCAGCAGCGTAGAGACAGGGAATTCACCCCTCCACTTT
j_gene: TRBJ2-3; abundance: NA; d_gene: TRBD2; v_gene: TRBV29-1; CDR3aa: CSAATSGGSTDTQYF; CDR3nt: TGCAGCGCCGCCACTAGCGGGGGGAGCACAGATACGCAGTATTTT
j_gene: TRBJ2-3; abundance: NA; d_gene: NA; v_gene: TRBV27; CDR3aa: CASSRSPDTQYF; CDR3nt: TGTGCCAGCAGCAGATCCCCAGATACGCAGTATTTT
j_gene: TRBJ2-1; abundance: few; d_gene: NA; v_gene: TRBV15; CDR3aa: CATAIDRQPGYEQFF; CDR3nt: TGTGCCACCGCCATCGACAGGCAGCCCGGCTATGAGCAGTTCTTC
j_gene: TRBJ2-3; abundance: few; d_gene: NA; v_gene: TRBV20-1; CDR3aa: CSAHKDSTDTQYF; CDR3nt: TGCAGTGCTCATAAGGACAGCACAGATACGCAGTATTTT
j_gene: TRBJ2-7; abundance: NA; d_gene: NA; v_gene: TRBV20-1; CDR3aa: CSATSQAGTGYEQYF; CDR3nt: TGCAGTGCTACTAGTCAGGCCGGGACCGGCTACGAGCAGTACTTC
j_gene: TRBJ2-7; abundance: NA; d_gene: TRBD1; v_gene: TRBV11-2; CDR3aa: CASSQAGGSEQYF; CDR3nt: TGTGCCAGTTCCCAGGCAGGGGGCTCCGAGCAGTACTTC
j_gene: TRBJ1-6; abundance: few; d_gene: NA; v_gene: TRBV5-1; CDR3aa: CASSLGQVNSSPLHF; CDR3nt: TGCGCCAGCAGCTTGGGCCAGGTGAATAGTTCACCCCTCCACTTT
j_gene: TRBJ1-5; abundance: many; d_gene: TRBD1; v_gene: TRBV6-1; CDR3aa: CASSPSFTGGITQPQHF; CDR3nt: TGTGCCAGCAGTCCCTCTTTTACAGGGGGCATCACTCAGCCCCAGCATTTT
j_gene: TRBJ1-1; abundance: NA; d_gene: NA; v_gene: TRBV7-9; CDR3aa: CASTPGELEAFF; CDR3nt: TGTGCCAGCACCCCTGGCGAGCTTGAAGCTTTCTTT
j_gene: TRBJ1-2; abundance: NA; d_gene: NA; v_gene: TRBV5-5; CDR3aa: CASSSAPTVHYGYTF; CDR3nt: TGTGCCAGCAGCTCCGCCCCGACCGTCCACTATGGCTACACCTTC
j_gene: TRBJ1-4; abundance: few; d_gene: NA; v_gene: TRBV4-1; CDR3aa: CASSQDPAAGELGEKLFF; CDR3nt: TGCGCCAGCAGCCAAGACCCGGCGGCCGGCGAGCTCGGTGAAAAACTGTTTTTT
j_gene: TRBJ2-1; abundance: NA; d_gene: TRBD2; v_gene: TRBV7-9; CDR3aa: CATLLAGVHNEQFF; CDR3nt: TGTGCCACCTTACTAGCGGGAGTTCACAATGAGCAGTTCTTC
j_gene: TRBJ1-5; abundance: NA; d_gene: NA; v_gene: TRBV20-1; CDR3aa: CSAGATLNQPQHF; CDR3nt: TGCAGTGCCGGGGCGACTCTTAATCAGCCCCAGCATTTT
j_gene: TRBJ2-7; abundance: few; d_gene: NA; v_gene: TRBV27; CDR3aa: CASSRKWGQAYEQYF; CDR3nt: TGTGCCAGCAGTCGAAAGTGGGGACAAGCCTACGAGCAGTACTTC
j_gene: TRBJ2-3; abundance: NA; d_gene: NA; v_gene: TRBV6-2/TRBV6-3; CDR3aa: CASSYSRGRSEDTQYF; CDR3nt: TGTGCCAGCAGTTACTCTCGAGGGAGAAGCGAAGATACGCAGTATTTT
j_gene: TRBJ2-5; abundance: NA; d_gene: NA; v_gene: TRBV4-2; CDR3aa: CASSQDSKRRETQYF; CDR3nt: TGTGCCAGCAGCCAAGATAGCAAGCGGCGGGAGACCCAGTACTTC
j_gene: TRBJ2-1; abundance: few; d_gene: TRBD2; v_gene: TRBV6-2/TRBV6-3; CDR3aa: CASRDIAGPYNEQFF; CDR3nt: TGTGCCAGCAGGGATATAGCGGGACCCTACAATGAGCAGTTCTTC
j_gene: TRBJ2-3; abundance: many; d_gene: NA; v_gene: TRBV9; CDR3aa: CASSADVPDTQYF; CDR3nt: TGTGCCAGCAGCGCAGACGTACCCGATACGCAGTATTTT
j_gene: TRBJ1-2; abundance: many; d_gene: NA; v_gene: TRBV7-2; CDR3aa: CASSRSREGYTF; CDR3nt: TGTGCCAGCAGTAGAAGCAGGGAAGGCTACACCTTC
j_gene: TRBJ2-6; abundance: few; d_gene: NA; v_gene: TRBV9; CDR3aa: CASSVGGGPSGANVLTF; CDR3nt: TGTGCCAGCAGCGTAGGAGGGGGGCCTTCCGGGGCCAACGTCCTGACTTTC